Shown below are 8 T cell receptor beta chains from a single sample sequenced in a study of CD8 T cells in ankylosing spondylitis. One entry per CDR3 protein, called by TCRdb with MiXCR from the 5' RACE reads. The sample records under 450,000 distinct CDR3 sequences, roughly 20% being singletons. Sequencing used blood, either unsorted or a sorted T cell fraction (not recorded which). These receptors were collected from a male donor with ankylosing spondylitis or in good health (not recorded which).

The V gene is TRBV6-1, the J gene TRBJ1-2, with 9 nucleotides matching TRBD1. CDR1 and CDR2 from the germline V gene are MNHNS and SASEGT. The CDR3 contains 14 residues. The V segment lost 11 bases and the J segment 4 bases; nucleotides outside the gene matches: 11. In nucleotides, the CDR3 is TGTGCCCACCGGGACAGGGCGGTGACCTATGGCTACACCTTC. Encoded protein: CAHRDRAVTYGYTF.

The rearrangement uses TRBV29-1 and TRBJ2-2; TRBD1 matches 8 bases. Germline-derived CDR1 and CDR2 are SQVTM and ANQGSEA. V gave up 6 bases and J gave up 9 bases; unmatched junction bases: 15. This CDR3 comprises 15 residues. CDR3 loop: CSVAGDAGGFRELFF. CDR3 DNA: TGCAGCGTGGCGGGCGATGCAGGGGGCTTCCGGGAGCTGTTTTTT.

CDR3 DNA sequence: TGTGCCAGCACACGAATAGCGGGGGACCAAGAGACCCAGTACTTC. It encodes CASTRIAGDQETQYF. The rearrangement joins TRBV2 to TRBJ2-5, with 9 bases aligning to TRBD2. The CDR3 totals 15 residues. Germline V gives CDR1 SNHLY, CDR2 FYNNEI. V was pared by 7 bases and J by 0 bases, with 6 bases of the junction left unmatched.

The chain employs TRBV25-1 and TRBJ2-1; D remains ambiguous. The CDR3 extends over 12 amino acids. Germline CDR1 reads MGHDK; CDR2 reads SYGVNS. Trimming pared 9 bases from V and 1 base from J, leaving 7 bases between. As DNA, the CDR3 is TGTGCCAGTGAAGGGTCCTACAATGAGCAGTTCTTC. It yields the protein CASEGSYNEQFF.

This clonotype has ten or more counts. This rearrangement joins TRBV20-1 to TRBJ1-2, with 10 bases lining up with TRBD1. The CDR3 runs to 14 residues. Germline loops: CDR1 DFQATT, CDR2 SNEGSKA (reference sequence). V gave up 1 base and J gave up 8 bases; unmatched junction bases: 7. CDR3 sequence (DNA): TGCAGTGCTAGAGCCGACAGGGGGCTTAGGGGCTACACCTTC. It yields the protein CSARADRGLRGYTF.

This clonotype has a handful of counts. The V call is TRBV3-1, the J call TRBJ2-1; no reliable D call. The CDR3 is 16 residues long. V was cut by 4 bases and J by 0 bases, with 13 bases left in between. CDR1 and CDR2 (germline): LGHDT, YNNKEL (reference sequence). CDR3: CASSLQTGSSYNEQFF. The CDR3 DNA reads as TGTGCCAGCAGCCTCCAGACTGGAAGCTCCTACAATGAGCAGTTCTTC.

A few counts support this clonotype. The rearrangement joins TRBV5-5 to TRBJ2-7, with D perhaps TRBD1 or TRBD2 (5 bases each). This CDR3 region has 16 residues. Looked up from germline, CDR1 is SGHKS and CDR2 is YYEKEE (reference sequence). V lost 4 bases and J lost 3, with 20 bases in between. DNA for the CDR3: TGTGCCAGCAGCCCCGGTTTGGGGGACCTTGACTACGAGCAGTACTTC. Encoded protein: CASSPGLGDLDYEQYF. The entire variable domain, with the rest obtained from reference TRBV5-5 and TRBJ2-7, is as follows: DAGVTQSPTHLIKTRGQQVTLRCSPISGHKSVSWYQQVLGQGPQFIFQYYEKEERGRGNFPDRFSARQFPNYSSELNVNALLLGDSALYLCASSPGLGDLDYEQYFGPGTRLTVT.

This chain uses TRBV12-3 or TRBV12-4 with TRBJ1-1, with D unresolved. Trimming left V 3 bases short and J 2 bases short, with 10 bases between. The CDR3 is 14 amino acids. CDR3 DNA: TGTGCCAGCAGTTTGAGTGGCGGTAACACTGAAGCTTTCTTT. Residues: CASSLSGGNTEAFF.